A selection of T cell receptor beta chains follows, all from one sample in a study of regulatory T cells in long-lasting Graves disease. A single record per CDR3 protein comes from TCRdb applying MiXCR to the multiplex PCR reads. The data hold fewer than 650,000 distinct CDR3 sequences, with approximately 16% observed a single time. This sample was also put to use in a study of T cells in Graves' hyperthyroidism and ophthalmopathy.

This material consisted of peripheral blood mononuclear cells (PBMCs), taken at new diagnosis, from a patient treated with antithyroid drugs. The receptor source for this set is a man aged 18-30 years with Graves disease. Both conserved end residues are part of each CDR3. Fields, in order: D gene, clone size, V gene, J gene, CDR3 protein, CDR3 DNA. A D gene is named only where the DNA matches it firmly. The size of a clone is reported for some rows only, either as once, few or many, or as a class for expanded clones.

>TRBD2|many|TRBV2|TRBJ2-7
CASTGLAGPYEQYF
TGTGCCAGTACGGGACTAGCGGGGCCCTACGAGCAGTACTTC
>NA|NA|TRBV7-3|TRBJ2-1
CASSLRSVGGYNEQFF
TGTGCCAGCAGCTTAAGGTCAGTGGGTGGCTACAATGAGCAGTTCTTC
>NA|few|TRBV12-3/TRBV12-4|TRBJ2-4
CASSSGGTYENIQYF
TGTGCCAGCAGTTCTGGCGGGACTTATGAAAACATTCAGTACTTC
>NA|NA|TRBV6-5|TRBJ2-1
CASSSSPGPYNEQFF
NA
>TRBD2|many|TRBV5-1|TRBJ2-1
CASSLSAGGGSYNEQFF
TGCGCCAGCAGCTTGAGTGCGGGAGGAGGTTCCTACAATGAGCAGTTCTTC
>NA|NA|TRBV7-9|TRBJ2-2
CASSAPSGAGTGELFF
TGTGCCAGCAGCGCCCCGTCGGGGGCGGGCACCGGGGAGCTGTTTTTT
>NA|many|TRBV28|TRBJ1-2
CASSLVAVNYGYTF
TGTGCCAGCAGTTTAGTCGCCGTTAACTATGGCTACACCTTC
>NA|many|TRBV27|TRBJ1-6
CASSSIIRGGRSSPLHF
TGTGCCAGCAGTTCAATCATTCGGGGCGGTCGGAGCTCACCCCTCCACTTT
>TRBD1|once|TRBV11-2|TRBJ2-7
CASSFPEGGRDEQYF
TGTGCCAGCAGCTTCCCCGAAGGGGGCAGGGACGAGCAGTACTTC
>TRBD1|NA|TRBV14|TRBJ2-7
CASSQVGQGASRPTYEQYF
TGTGCCAGCAGCCAAGTCGGACAGGGGGCGTCTCGTCCCACCTACGAGCAGTACTTC
>TRBD2|many|TRBV27|TRBJ2-3
CASSLVSGGGTDTQYF
TGTGCCAGCAGTTTAGTGAGCGGGGGGGGCACAGATACGCAGTATTTT
>NA|few|TRBV12-3/TRBV12-4|TRBJ2-5
CASSLGGTNQETQYF
TGTGCCAGCAGTTTAGGTGGGACAAACCAAGAGACCCAGTACTTC
>NA|NA|TRBV9|TRBJ1-4
CASSAQGQEGEKLFF
TGTGCCAGCAGCGCCCAGGGGCAGGAGGGTGAAAAACTGTTTTTC
>TRBD2|NA|TRBV6-4|TRBJ2-5
CASSDSTSGESGTQYF
TGTGCCAGCAGTGACTCGACTAGCGGAGAATCGGGGACCCAGTACTTC
>TRBD1|many|TRBV11-2|TRBJ1-1
CASSSQPTGDEAFF
TGTGCCAGCAGCTCCCAGCCCACAGGGGATGAAGCTTTCTTT
>NA|NA|TRBV19|TRBJ2-5
CASAALGAGETQYF
TGTGCCAGCGCGGCGCTAGGGGCCGGGGAGACCCAGTACTTC
>NA|few|TRBV9|TRBJ2-7
CASSTKPLARSYEQYF
TGTGCCAGCAGCACCAAACCTCTAGCGCGCTCCTACGAGCAGTACTTC
>TRBD2|NA|TRBV9|TRBJ2-5
CASGTSGAQETQYF
TGTGCCAGCGGGACTAGCGGAGCTCAAGAGACCCAGTACTTC
>NA|NA|TRBV2|TRBJ2-4
CASSESVAKNIQYF
TGTGCCAGCAGTGAATCAGTAGCCAAAAACATTCAGTACTTC
>NA|few|TRBV28|TRBJ1-6
CASRGRGTRSYNSPLHF
TGTGCCAGCAGGGGTAGAGGAACCCGCTCCTATAATTCACCCCTCCACTTT
>NA|many|TRBV12-3/TRBV12-4|TRBJ2-1
CASSQQGGIDEQFF
TGTGCCAGCAGTCAACAAGGGGGGATTGATGAGCAGTTCTTC
>NA|NA|TRBV4-2|TRBJ2-7
CASSHDNYEQYF
TGTGCCAGCAGCCACGATAACTACGAGCAGTACTTC
>TRBD1|few|TRBV7-2|TRBJ1-2
CASSLARDSANYGYTF
TGTGCCAGCAGCTTAGCAAGGGACAGCGCTAACTATGGCTACACCTTC
>NA|NA|TRBV5-6|TRBJ1-6
CASSFLGSRNSPLHF
TGTGCCAGCAGCTTTTTGGGATCCCGGAATTCACCCCTCCACTTT
>NA|many|TRBV7-9|TRBJ2-7
CASSLGHPEQYF
TGTGCCAGCAGCTTAGGGCACCCCGAGCAGTACTTC
>TRBD1|NA|TRBV4-1|TRBJ1-3
CASSQDRDSGNTIHF
TGCGCCAGCAGCCAAGACCGGGACAGTGGAAACACCATACATTTT
>TRBD2|many|TRBV5-1|TRBJ2-1
CASGEGRSYNEQFF
TGCGCCAGCGGGGAGGGGAGATCCTACAATGAGCAGTTCTTC
>NA|many|TRBV7-9|TRBJ2-4
CASSLEGVAKNIQYF
TGTGCCAGCAGCTTAGAGGGAGTAGCCAAAAACATTCAGTACTTC
>TRBD2|NA|TRBV29-1|TRBJ2-1
CSVEPFGGRGPFYNEQFF
TGCAGCGTTGAACCTTTCGGCGGGAGGGGCCCGTTTTACAATGAGCAGTTCTTC
>NA|many|TRBV20-1|TRBJ2-1
CSARGPVNEQFF
TGCAGTGCCAGGGGCCCAGTAAATGAGCAGTTCTTC
>TRBD1|many|TRBV5-1|TRBJ1-1
CASQTGRTNTEAFF
TGCGCCAGCCAGACAGGGCGGACGAACACTGAAGCTTTCTTT
>TRBD2|many|TRBV2|TRBJ2-5
CASASGREDQETQYF
TGTGCCAGCGCTTCAGGGCGGGAGGACCAAGAGACCCAGTACTTC
>NA|many|TRBV7-2|TRBJ2-7
CASSLGQRTYEQYF
TGTGCCAGCAGCTTAGGGCAGCGTACCTACGAGCAGTACTTC
>NA|NA|TRBV20-1|TRBJ1-1
CSARDSKQVNTEAFF
TGCAGTGCTCGGGACTCCAAGCAGGTGAACACTGAAGCTTTCTTT
>TRBD1|NA|TRBV5-4|TRBJ1-2
CASSLGTGTGLGYTF
TGTGCCAGCAGCTTGGGGACCGGGACAGGGTTGGGCTACACCTTC
>NA|many|TRBV7-9|TRBJ1-1
CASSSPDTGFTEAFF
TGTGCCAGCAGCTCACCCGACACAGGTTTCACTGAAGCTTTCTTT
>TRBD2|few|TRBV3-1|TRBJ2-5
CASSQDTSAGRETQYF
TGTGCCAGCAGCCAAGATACTAGCGCGGGACGAGAGACCCAGTACTTC
>NA|many|TRBV11-1|TRBJ2-4
CASSFDVKNIQYF
TGTGCCAGCAGCTTCGACGTAAAAAACATTCAGTACTTC
>NA|many|TRBV11-3|TRBJ2-1
CASSTRQVANEQFF
TGTGCCAGCAGCACCCGACAGGTCGCCAATGAGCAGTTCTTC
>TRBD1|few|TRBV4-1|TRBJ2-5
CASSKGQGLETQYF
TGCGCCAGCAGCAAGGGACAGGGGCTGGAGACCCAGTACTTC
>NA|few|TRBV29-1|TRBJ2-1
CSAEKDSVNEQFF
TGCAGCGCTGAAAAGGACAGCGTCAATGAGCAGTTCTTC
>TRBD2|NA|TRBV7-2|TRBJ2-7
CASSSGYGLAGAEQYF
TGTGCCAGCAGCTCTGGCTACGGACTAGCGGGAGCCGAGCAGTACTTC
>NA|few|TRBV5-1|TRBJ1-2
CASSPGGGAHRYGYTF
TGCGCCAGCAGCCCTGGGGGGGGGGCGCACCGCTATGGCTACACCTTC
>TRBD2|few|TRBV10-3|TRBJ2-7
CAISPGTSGNEQYF
TGTGCCATCAGCCCCGGGACTAGCGGGAACGAGCAGTACTTC
>TRBD1|many|TRBV12-3/TRBV12-4|TRBJ1-2
CASTADRGGGYTF
TGTGCCAGCACCGCCGACAGGGGTGGAGGCTACACCTTC
>NA|few|TRBV5-1|TRBJ1-3
CASSLDGFWGNTIYF
TGCGCCAGCAGCTTGGACGGGTTCTGGGGTAACACCATATATTTT
>TRBD2|NA|TRBV6-2/TRBV6-3|TRBJ2-3
CASSYVGKRGNTDTQYF
TGTGCCAGCAGTTACGTGGGGAAGCGGGGGAACACAGATACGCAGTATTTT
>NA|NA|TRBV2|TRBJ1-5
CASSPRDASNQPQHF
TGTGCCAGCAGCCCCCGGGACGCGAGCAATCAGCCCCAGCATTTT
>NA|few|TRBV3-1|TRBJ2-7
CASSKGGGTNYYEQYF
TGTGCCAGCAGCAAAGGCGGGGGCACCAACTACTACGAGCAGTACTTC
>TRBD2|NA|TRBV2|TRBJ2-7
CAGLAGSYEQYF
TGTGCCGGACTAGCGGGGTCCTACGAGCAGTACTTC
>TRBD1|many|TRBV28|TRBJ2-3
CASKQGTDTQYF
TGTGCCAGCAAACAGGGGACAGATACGCAGTATTTT
>NA|few|TRBV27|TRBJ1-5
CASSLYYRDNQPQHF
TGTGCCAGCAGTTTATATTACAGGGACAATCAGCCCCAGCATTTT